Below, 29 T cell receptor beta chains from the same sample are listed, as sequenced in a study of T-cell memory formation after mild COVID-19. TCRdb re-derived calls from the 5' RACE reads in MiXCR, one entry per CDR3 protein. The sample has around 150,000 distinct CDR3 sequences, around a tenth seen once; the top ten hold 3.5% to 4.5%. The sequencing input was PBMCs or a T cell subset sorted from them (not recorded which). Receptors originate from a young man who had mild COVID-19 (a few samples of this study predate the infection). Cell type and time point are not known.

This clonotype came up a few times. The rearrangement links TRBV5-1 to TRBJ2-2, with D unclear. Trimming cost V 1 base and J 8 bases, with 9 bases left between them. The CDR3 is 13 residues long. Germline V gene sequence: CDR1 SGHRS, CDR2 YFSETQ. The CDR3 here is CASSLSAPGELFF. CDR3 DNA sequence: TGCGCCAGCAGCTTGTCCGCGCCAGGGGAGCTGTTTTTT.

This clonotype was picked up a small number of times. The chain is built from TRBV28 and TRBJ2-7; weak D call: TRBD1 (6 bases). Trimming left V 1 base short and J 10 bases short, with 14 bases between. The germline V gene encodes CDR1 MDHEN and CDR2 SYDVKM. There are 13 residues in the CDR3. CDR3 loop: CASSLLGRGGQYV. CDR3 in DNA: TGTGCCAGCAGTTTATTGGGCAGGGGTGGTCAGTACGTC.

The chain joins TRBV9 to TRBJ2-1; 9 bases are shared with TRBD1. The germline V gene has CDR1 SGDLS and CDR2 YYNGEE. The CDR3 has 14 amino acids. V trimming: 3 bases; J trimming: 8 bases; junction bases outside the gene matches: 6. The chain's CDR3 is CASSAPQGADEQFF. The DNA for the CDR3 is TGTGCCAGCAGCGCCCCACAGGGGGCGGATGAGCAGTTCTTC.

The V call is TRBV3-1, the J call TRBJ1-1, with unresolved D. The CDR3 totals 14 residues. From germline, CDR1 is LGHDT and CDR2 YNNKEL (reference sequence). V dropped 3 bases and J dropped 8 bases, with 16 bases sitting between them. CDR3 amino acids: CASSHEGKGREAFF. The CDR3 bases are TGTGCCAGCAGCCACGAAGGAAAAGGCAGGGAAGCTTTCTTT.

Many counts were recorded for this clonotype. Here the CDR3 reads CASSQDQGRYQPQHF. The CDR3 bases are TGCGCCAGCAGCCAAGATCAGGGGCGGTATCAGCCCCAGCATTTT. The genes are TRBV4-3 and TRBJ1-5, with a tentative D call TRBD1 (6 bases). The V gene's germline CDR1 is LGHNA and CDR2 YSLEER. This CDR3 is 15 amino acids long. Trimming removed 0 bases at V and 5 bases at J, with 11 bases between.

The CDR3 here is CASSSMTATADNEQFF. The CDR3 DNA sequence: TGCGCCAGCAGCTCCATGACAGCGACGGCGGACAATGAGCAGTTCTTC. The chain couples TRBV5-1 to TRBJ2-1, with D perhaps TRBD1 (5 bases). The ends were cut back, 3 bases at V and 5 bases at J, with 18 bases in the middle. Germline CDR1 and CDR2: SGHRS and YFSETQ. The CDR3 is 16 amino acids.

This clonotype came up a few times. This rearrangement joins TRBV5-1 to TRBJ2-4; 7 bases align to TRBD2. The V segment lost 0 bases and the J segment 11 bases; nucleotides outside the gene matches: 11. This CDR3 contains 15 residues. Germline lookup yields CDR1 SGHRS and CDR2 YFSETQ. CDR3 sequence: CASSLGLSGRVVQYF. As DNA, the CDR3 is TGCGCCAGCAGCTTGGGGCTTAGCGGGCGTGTCGTTCAGTACTTC. Filled out from reference TRBV5-1 and TRBJ2-4, the complete variable domain reads KAGVTQTPRYLIKTRGQQVTLSCSPISGHRSVSWYQQTPGQGLQFLFEYFSETQRNKGNFPGRFSGRQFSNSRSEMNVSTLELGDSALYLCASSLGLSGRVVQYFGAGTRLSVL.

In this sample, this clonotype turned up many times. The genes are TRBV5-1 and TRBJ2-3, with a weak D call TRBD2 (5 bases). The length of the CDR3 is 14 residues. CDR1 is SGHRS, CDR2 YFSETQ, per germline. The germline V and J ends were trimmed by 4 bases and 5 bases, with 14 bases remaining between them. The CDR3 DNA is TGCGCCAGCAGCCCCCTGGGGAGCCAAGATACGCAGTATTTT. This sequence encodes CASSPLGSQDTQYF.

This chain joins TRBV20-1 and TRBJ1-1; D is possibly TRBD1 (5 bases). CDR1 and CDR2 from the germline V gene are DFQATT and SNEGSKA (reference sequence). Trimming took off 7 bases at V and 3 bases at J, with 9 bases between the two ends. CDR3 size: 11 residues. Here the CDR3 DNA reads TGCAGTGTCGGGGGGGACACTGAAGCTTTCTTT. Residues: CSVGGDTEAFF.

The chain combines TRBV12-5 with TRBJ1-1; TRBD1 is a possible D gene (5 bases). V was cut by 0 bases and J by 5 bases, with 19 bases left in between. The CDR3 contains 17 residues. Germline V gene sequence: CDR1 LGHNT, CDR2 FRNRAP. In DNA form, the CDR3 reads TGTGCTAGTGGTTTGGTATCTGGGGGTTTTTTTTTGACTGAAGCTTTCTTT. This gives the protein CASGLVSGGFFLTEAFF.

The rearrangement joins TRBV7-9 to TRBJ1-2; 8 bases align to TRBD1. This CDR3 comprises 13 residues. Germline CDR1 is SEHNR and CDR2 is FQNEAQ (reference sequence). Trimming cost V 6 bases and J 7 bases; bases outside gene matches: 7. Written as DNA, the CDR3 is TGTGCCAGCAGTAAGACAGGGGAGGCTGGCTACACCTTC. It encodes CASSKTGEAGYTF.

This clonotype was recorded many times. The chain couples TRBV6-5 to TRBJ1-5; D possibly corresponds to TRBD1 (6 bases). Germline V gene data show CDR1 as MNHEY and CDR2 as SVGAGI. The CDR3 totals 17 residues. Trimming shortened V by 5 bases and J by 1 base, and 18 bases separated the two germline ends. This chain's CDR3 is CASSATGLVVSNQPQHF. The DNA for the CDR3 is TGTGCCAGCAGTGCAACAGGGTTAGTGGTGAGCAATCAGCCCCAGCATTTT.

This clonotype has only a few counts. The chain employs TRBV3-1 and TRBJ2-5; D perhaps matches TRBD1 (6 bases). The CDR3 sequence is 17 residues long. Looked up from germline, CDR1 is LGHDT and CDR2 is YNNKEL (reference sequence). V gave up 4 bases and J gave up 3 bases, with 21 bases separating them. CDR3: CASSLLGDTGKEETQYF. In DNA, the CDR3 is TGTGCCAGCAGCCTGCTCGGGGACACGGGGAAGGAAGAGACCCAGTACTTC.

The rearrangement links TRBV5-1 to TRBJ2-1, with a tentative D call TRBD2 (6 bases). Per germline, CDR1 SGHRS and CDR2 YFSETQ. The CDR3 spans 13 residues. The V end lost 2 bases, the J end lost 6 bases, and 9 bases lay between the germline ends. As DNA, the CDR3 is TGCGCCAGCAGCTTCGGCGGGGCCAATGAGCAGTTCTTC. As protein: CASSFGGANEQFF.

This chain links TRBV11-2 with TRBJ2-3, with TRBD2 matching over 14 bases. Germline CDR1 and CDR2: SGHAT and FQNNGV. V was pared by 5 bases and J by 7 bases, with 5 bases of the junction left unmatched. There are 15 residues in the CDR3. CDR3 amino acids: CASSPGTSGGNTQYF. In nucleotides, the CDR3 is TGTGCCAGCAGCCCCGGGACTAGCGGGGGAAATACGCAGTATTTT.

In this sample, this clonotype turned up a few times. The V and J genes are TRBV5-1 and TRBJ2-3, with D tentatively TRBD2 (6 bases). Trimming removed 3 bases from V and 1 base from J, with 15 bases in between. Germline loops: CDR1 SGHRS, CDR2 YFSETQ. This CDR3 contains 16 residues. CDR3 region: CASSSGRDWGTDTQYF. The CDR3 coding sequence is TGCGCCAGCAGCTCTGGACGGGACTGGGGCACAGATACGCAGTATTTT. Filled out from reference TRBV5-1 and TRBJ2-3, the complete variable domain reads KAGVTQTPRYLIKTRGQQVTLSCSPISGHRSVSWYQQTPGQGLQFLFEYFSETQRNKGNFPGRFSGRQFSNSRSEMNVSTLELGDSALYLCASSSGRDWGTDTQYFGPGTRLTVL.

This chain links TRBV7-2 with TRBJ2-5; 11 bases align to TRBD1. Losses at the gene ends were 7 bases for V and 4 bases for J; bases not matched to a gene: 5. Germline CDR1 is SGHTA and CDR2 is FQGNSA. The CDR3 has 14 residues. In nucleotides, the CDR3 is TGTGCCAGCACCCGGGACAGGGGGGGAGAGACCCAGTACTTC. This encodes CASTRDRGGETQYF.

This rearrangement joins TRBV18 to TRBJ2-1; TRBD2 agrees at 7 bases. CDR1 KGHSH and CDR2 LQKENI come from the germline V gene. This CDR3 is built from 16 residues. Trimming cost V 6 bases and J 7 bases; bases outside gene matches: 15. CDR3 region: CASSPSKSAGKNEQFF. CDR3 bases: TGTGCCAGCTCCCCCTCCAAGTCAGCGGGGAAAAATGAGCAGTTCTTC.

This clonotype was detected only a few times. The chain recombines TRBV6-6 with TRBJ2-1, with D tentatively TRBD2 (5 bases). Trimming stripped 4 bases from V and 2 bases from J, with 12 bases between. Germline V CDR1 and CDR2: MNHNY, SVGAGI (reference sequence). The CDR3 runs to 15 residues. In DNA form, the CDR3 reads TGTGCCAGCAGTTCGGAGGATGAGCCCTACAATGAGCAGTTCTTC. This sequence encodes CASSSEDEPYNEQFF.

This clonotype was counted at least ten times. CDR3 DNA sequence: TGTGCCAGCAGCTTTGGGTCCTTACAGACCTACGAGCAGTACGTC. Translation gives CASSFGSLQTYEQYV. The chain couples TRBV7-9 to TRBJ2-7, with D unresolved. The CDR3 length is 15 residues. Trimming left V 3 bases short and J 2 bases short, with 14 bases between. CDR1 is SEHNR, CDR2 FQNEAQ, per germline (reference sequence).

This clonotype appeared a few times. This chain links TRBV20-1 with TRBJ2-7, with a weak D call TRBD1 (6 bases). The CDR3 consists of 14 residues. Trimming removed 2 bases at V and 6 bases at J, with 17 bases between. The V gene's germline CDR1 is DFQATT and CDR2 SNEGSKA (reference sequence). CDR3 amino acids: CSARFRTAAPEQYF. The CDR3 DNA reads as TGCAGTGCTAGATTCCGGACAGCGGCGCCCGAGCAGTACTTC.

This clonotype was observed a handful of times. This chain connects TRBV2 to TRBJ1-4; D is perhaps TRBD1 (6 bases). The CDR3 is made up of 15 amino acids. Deletions cut 3 bases from V and 5 bases from J, with 13 bases between. Germline V lookup: CDR1 SNHLY, CDR2 FYNNEI. The CDR3 spells CASSDIGTPNEKLFF. CDR3 DNA: TGTGCCAGCAGTGATATAGGGACACCGAATGAAAAACTGTTTTTT.

This clonotype was seen at least ten times. The chain carries TRBV19 and TRBJ1-5; TRBD1 aligns across 8 bases. The J segment lost 5 bases and the V segment lost 3 bases, leaving 9 bases of the junction unmatched. CDR3 length: 16 residues. Germline CDR1 LNHDA, CDR2 SQIVND (reference sequence). For the CDR3, the DNA is TGTGCCAGTAGTATTAAAGGGACAGGTTTGTATCAGCCCCAGCATTTT. It specifies CASSIKGTGLYQPQHF.

The genes are TRBV10-3 and TRBJ1-2, with D possibly being TRBD1 (5 bases). The CDR3 contains 14 residues. Germline-derived CDR1 and CDR2 are ENHRY and SYGVKD. V was cut by 2 bases and J by 4 bases, with 11 bases left in between. CDR3: CAISESDSPYGYTF. The CDR3 DNA follows: TGTGCCATCAGTGAGAGTGACAGCCCCTATGGCTACACCTTC.

This chain links TRBV11-2 with TRBJ2-3; 8 nucleotides match TRBD2. J lost 7 bases, V lost 0 bases, and 12 bases had no gene match. CDR1 SGHAT and CDR2 FQNNGV come from the germline V gene. The CDR3 has 17 amino acids. The DNA for the CDR3 is TGTGCCAGCAGCTTAGATCTCGTCCGGGGGGGCATGAATACGCAGTATTTT. It yields the protein CASSLDLVRGGMNTQYF.

This clonotype was seen only a few times. The chain joins TRBV28 to TRBJ1-4; D is possibly TRBD1 (5 bases). This CDR3 has 13 amino acids. With 6 bases removed from V and 8 bases from J, the gap between germline ends came to 13 bases. Germline CDR1 and CDR2: MDHEN and SYDVKM. Here the CDR3 reads CASSTGTLEKLFF. The CDR3 DNA sequence: TGTGCCAGCAGCACCGGGACGCTGGAAAAACTGTTTTTT.

A few counts support this clonotype. This rearrangement joins TRBV5-1 to TRBJ2-1; no clear D. The germline gives CDR1 SGHRS, CDR2 YFSETQ. Trimming cost V 7 bases and J 2 bases, with 10 bases left between them. The CDR3 sequence is 13 residues long. This chain's CDR3 is CASSGSPYNEQFF. The CDR3 DNA reads as TGCGCCAGCTCCGGCAGTCCCTACAATGAGCAGTTCTTC.

This clonotype was seen only a few times. J is TRBJ2-3 and V is TRBV7-2; 11 bases match TRBD2. With V trimmed by 4 bases and J by 5 bases, 8 bases remained unmatched. Germline V gene sequence: CDR1 SGHTA, CDR2 FQGNSA. The CDR3 runs to 16 residues. The DNA of the CDR3 is TGTGCCAGCAGCTCTTTAGCGGGGGGGCAGGTAGATACGCAGTATTTT. It translates to CASSSLAGGQVDTQYF.

This clonotype appeared a few times. In nucleotides, the CDR3 is TGTGCCAGCAGCTTGGGATTAGCGGCAGAGACCCAGTACTTC. Translation: CASSLGLAAETQYF. V usage is TRBV5-4 and J usage is TRBJ2-5; D is possibly TRBD2 (6 bases). Trimming removed 0 bases at V and 4 bases at J, with 10 bases between. Germline values: CDR1 SGHNT, CDR2 YYREEE (reference sequence). The CDR3 length is 14 residues. Supplemented by reference TRBV5-4 and TRBJ2-5, the full variable domain reads ETGVTQSPTHLIKTRGQQVTLRCSSQSGHNTVSWYQQALGQGPQFIFQYYREEENGRGNFPPRFSGLQFPNYSSELNVNALELDDSALYLCASSLGLAAETQYFGPGTRLLVL.